This is a list of T cell receptor beta chains from one sample in a study of OX40 agonist ivuxolimab in advanced cancers. Some clones are missing from TCRdb's copy, which holds only in-frame ones; the method was immunoSEQ multiplex PCR. This table holds 60,000 or so clones, about 94% found once. Material: CD4+ or CD8+ T cells sorted from blood, obtained in a trial of the OX40 agonist ivuxolimab. Receptors originate from an adult with an advanced solid tumor such as melanoma, head and neck, liver or kidney cancer. The conserved cysteine and the conserved F or W are not part of the CDR3 here.

j_call v_call cdr3_aa
TRBJ2-2 TRBV15 ATSRDTAAITNTGELF
TRBJ2-6 TRBV4-3 ASSQESGTGDPGANVLT
TRBJ2-1 TRBV6-5 ASSYVGGNEQF
TRBJ1-4 TRBV6-5 ASSPQQGRDEKLF
TRBJ2-1 TRBV7-6 ASSPSPFNEQF
TRBJ2-1 TRBV15 ATSPGRASGIYNEQF
TRBJ1-1 TRBV6-1 ASSEVGRGTEAF
TRBJ2-5 TRBV15 ATSPWGRGQETQY
TRBJ2-7 TRBV27 ASSSPADRAPYEQY
TRBJ1-5 TRBV7-2 ASSLGADSNQPQH
TRBJ2-5 TRBV9 ASSVGGRDETQY
TRBJ2-5 TRBV4-2 ASSPRGLDDGTQY
TRBJ2-2 TRBV28 ASSFRAGGTGELF
TRBJ2-3 TRBV9 ASSVTGTIRTDTQY
TRBJ2-1 TRBV15 ATSRRPEDRNEQF
TRBJ1-5 TRBV19 ASRDWGRSNQPQH
TRBJ2-7 TRBV19 ASSLGTGGLSYEQY
TRBJ2-5 TRBV9 ASSASSGRAQETQY
TRBJ2-5 TRBV14 ASSGTSGSTETQY
TRBJ1-5 TRBV6-1 ASSEIQTNQPQH
TRBJ2-5 TRBV4-1 ASSYSTSGSRETQY
TRBJ2-5 TRBV4-3 ASSRGTGRRETQY
TRBJ1-1 TRBV19 ASSSVTRNTEAF
TRBJ2-7 TRBV27 ASSFKGNYEQY
TRBJ2-2 TRBV2 ASSGTSNAGELF
TRBJ1-1 TRBV29-1 SVSHEQGAFDTEAF
TRBJ2-1 TRBV4-2 ASSHGGTSGIYEQF
TRBJ2-6 TRBV9 ASSGLSGTGANVLT
TRBJ2-1 TRBV7-9 ASSLASKDNEQF
TRBJ2-1 TRBV5-6 ASSLGGAGEQF
TRBJ2-7 TRBV19 ASSIGQGLSYEQY
TRBJ2-3 TRBV28 ASSFRDRTDTQY
TRBJ2-7 TRBV28 ASSPAGLSYEQY
TRBJ2-1 TRBV4-3 ASSHHPGAGGYDEQF
TRBJ1-2 TRBV28 ASTPSKNYGYT
TRBJ1-5 TRBV18 ASSAPGGGNQPQH
TRBJ2-3 TRBV7-8 ASSSLAGVTDTQY
TRBJ2-1 TRBV7-3 ASSPLLGGNEQF
TRBJ1-1 TRBV9 ASSPGLNTEAF
TRBJ2-3 TRBV13 ASSSRTGGESTDTQY
TRBJ2-3 TRBV13 ASTGITPTGTDTQY
TRBJ2-5 TRBV10-3 AISGTSGSGETQY
TRBJ2-3 TRBV5-6 ASTPSGQGADTQY
TRBJ2-2 TRBV27 ASSSSGLATLGELF
TRBJ2-1 TRBV29-1 SVVGGYNEQF
TRBJ1-1 TRBV27 ASSLLGGEKTEAF
TRBJ1-4 TRBV2 ASQDREGEKLF
TRBJ2-7 TRBV6-1 ASSAGGSVYEQY
TRBJ2-4 TRBV11-2 ASSLATGGVLAKNIQY